The source of this T cell receptor beta chain is a study of T cell responses to AZD1222 COVID-19 vaccine. Across the whole study: Second-dose groups at about 4 or about 12 weeks were pooled. Broader study findings: Regions 160-218 and 743-854 dominated among vaccine-associated CD4 TCRs spanning spike.

The germline V gene has CDR1 MNHEY and CDR2 SVGAGI. The V gene lost 6 bases and the J gene lost 0 bases, with 9 bases spanning the gap. CDR3 length: 13 amino acids. As to this clone: Its antigen is not known.

Assay used: immunoSEQ multiplex PCR; TCRdb lists only in-frame clones, some missing. Among around 130,000 clones listed, about 94% were seen once. This chain connects TRBV6-5 to TRBJ2-7; no definite D call. This specimen consisted of peripheral blood, obtained on day 0 of AZD1222 vaccination. The sequence came from an adult in good health. The CDR3 DNA follows: TGTGCCAGCAGCTCGGCTGTCTCCTACGAGCAGTACTTC. It codes for CASSSAVSYEQYF.